What follows is one TCR beta chain and its context. The sample originates from a study of control samples from healthy donors and cancer patients. The ends were cut back, 6 bases at V and 3 bases at J, with 18 bases in the middle. The germline CDR1 and CDR2 sequences are SNHLY and FYNNEI. The CDR3 spans 16 residues. Measured with immunoSEQ multiplex PCR; TCRdb has only the in-frame clones, and not every one. The data show about 160,000 clones, approximately 94% seen once. The sample taken for sequencing was PBMCs. The clonotype was recovered from a man aged 60 to 69 with colorectal cancer. The rearrangement uses TRBV2 and TRBJ1-3; possibly TRBD1 for D (5 bases). CDR3 amino acids: CASSALGATGGNTIYF. The CDR3 nucleotides read TGTGCCAGCAGCGCTCTTGGGGCTACGGGTGGAAACACCATATATTTT. Full variable domain (remainder filled in from reference TRBV2 and TRBJ1-3): EPEVTQTPSHQVTQMGQEVILRCVPISNHLYFYWYRQILGQKVEFLVSFYNNEISEKSEIFDDQFSVERPDGSNFTLKIRSTKLEDSAMYFCASSALGATGGNTIYFGEGSWLTVV.